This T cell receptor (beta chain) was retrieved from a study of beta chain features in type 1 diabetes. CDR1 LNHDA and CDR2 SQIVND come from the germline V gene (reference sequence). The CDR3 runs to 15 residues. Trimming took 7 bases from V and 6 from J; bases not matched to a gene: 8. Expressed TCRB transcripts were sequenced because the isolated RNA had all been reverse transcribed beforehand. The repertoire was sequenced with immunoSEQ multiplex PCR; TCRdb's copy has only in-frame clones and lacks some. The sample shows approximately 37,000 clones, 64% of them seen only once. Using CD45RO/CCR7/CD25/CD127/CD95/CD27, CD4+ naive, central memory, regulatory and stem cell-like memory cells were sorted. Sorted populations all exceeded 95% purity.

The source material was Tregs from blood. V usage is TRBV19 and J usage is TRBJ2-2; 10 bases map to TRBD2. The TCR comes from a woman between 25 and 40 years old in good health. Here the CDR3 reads CASKSGRARAGELFF. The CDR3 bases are TGTGCCAGTAAGAGCGGGAGGGCCAGGGCCGGGGAGCTGTTTTTT. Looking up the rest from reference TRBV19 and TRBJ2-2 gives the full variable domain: DGGITQSPKYLFRKEGQNVTLSCEQNLNHDAMYWYRQDPGQGLRLIYYSQIVNDFQKGDIAEGYSVSREKKESFPLTVTSAQKNPTAFYLCASKSGRARAGELFFGEGSRLTVL.